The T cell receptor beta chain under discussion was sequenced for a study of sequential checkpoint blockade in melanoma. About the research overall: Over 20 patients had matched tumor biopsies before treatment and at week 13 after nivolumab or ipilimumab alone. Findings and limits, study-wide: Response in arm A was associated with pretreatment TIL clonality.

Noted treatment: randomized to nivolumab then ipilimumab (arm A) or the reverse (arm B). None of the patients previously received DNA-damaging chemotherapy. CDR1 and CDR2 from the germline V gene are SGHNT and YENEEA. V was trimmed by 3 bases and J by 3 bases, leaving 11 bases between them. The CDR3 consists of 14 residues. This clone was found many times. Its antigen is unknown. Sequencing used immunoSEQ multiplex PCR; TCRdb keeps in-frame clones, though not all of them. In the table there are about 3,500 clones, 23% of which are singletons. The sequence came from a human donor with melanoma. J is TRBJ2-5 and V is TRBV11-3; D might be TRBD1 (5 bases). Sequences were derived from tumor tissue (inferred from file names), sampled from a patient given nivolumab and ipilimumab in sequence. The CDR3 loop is CASSFFQGKETQYF. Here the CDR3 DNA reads TGTGCCAGCAGCTTTTTCCAGGGAAAAGAGACCCAGTACTTC.